This T cell receptor (beta chain) originates from a study of T-cell memory formation after mild COVID-19. Each CDR3 protein gets one entry after TCRdb re-called the 5' RACE reads with MiXCR. Of 50,000 to 70,000 distinct CDR3 sequences listed, 9% to 15% are singletons. General study findings and limits: Later expanders leaned CD4+, whereas clones that contracted between day 15 and 85 were balanced CD4/CD8.

Concerning this clonotype: Its antigen is unknown.

CDR1 SGDLS and CDR2 YYNGEE come from the germline V gene. Trimming removed 4 bases at V and 8 bases at J, with 13 bases between. The CDR3 length is 14 residues. V usage is TRBV9 and J usage is TRBJ1-6; perhaps TRBD1 as D (5 bases). The clonotype was recovered from a man aged 18 to 35 who had mild COVID-19 (a few samples of this study predate the infection). Cell type and time point are not known. Sequenced sample: PBMCs or a T cell subset sorted from them (not recorded which). This chain's CDR3 is CASSSKDTYSPLHF. CDR3 in DNA: TGTGCCAGCAGCTCGAAGGACACCTATTCACCCCTCCACTTT.